These 25 T cell receptor beta chains came from one sample sequenced in a study of OX40 agonist ivuxolimab in advanced cancers. Assay used: immunoSEQ multiplex PCR; TCRdb lists only in-frame clones, some missing. The sample has about 50,000 clones; about four fifths are singletons. The specimen was CD4+ or CD8+ T cells sorted from blood, collected in a trial of the OX40 agonist ivuxolimab. Receptor source: an adult with an advanced solid tumor such as melanoma, head and neck, liver or kidney cancer.

The V call is TRBV7-2, the J call TRBJ2-5, with TRBD1 as a possible D gene (6 bases). The germline V gene has CDR1 SGHTA and CDR2 FQGNSA. V lost 0 bases, J lost 4 bases, and 12 bases lay in between. The CDR3 spans 15 residues. The DNA for the CDR3 is TGTGCCAGCAGCTTAGCGGGGGCCTCCGGAGAGACCCAGTACTTC. Translating gives CASSLAGASGETQYF.

The chain couples TRBV12-1 to TRBJ1-2; the table's D gene call, TRBD1, was not cross checked with the DNA. TRBV12-1 is flagged as a pseudogene. The CDR3 is 13 amino acids. The DNA for the CDR3 is TGTGCCAGCAGCTCCGGACAGGGCGGAGGCTACACCTTC. Translating gives CASSSGQGGGYTF.

The chain employs TRBV2 and TRBJ2-3; 8 bases match TRBD1. V lost 10 bases, J lost 4 bases, and 7 bases stayed unmatched. Germline V lookup: CDR1 SNHLY, CDR2 FYNNEI. CDR3 size: 13 residues. Here the CDR3 reads CAIGQGRADTQYF. The CDR3 DNA sequence: TGTGCCATCGGACAGGGTCGGGCAGATACGCAGTATTTT. The full variable domain, rest sourced from reference TRBV2 and TRBJ2-3, is EPEVTQTPSHQVTQMGQEVILRCVPISNHLYFYWYRQILGQKVEFLVSFYNNEISEKSEIFDDQFSVERPDGSNFTLKIRSTKLEDSAMYFCAIGQGRADTQYFGPGTRLTVL.

This chain uses TRBV9 with TRBJ1-2; the match to TRBD1 covers 8 bases. The CDR3 is 15 residues long. Per germline, CDR1 SGDLS and CDR2 YYNGEE. With 6 bases clipped from V and 4 bases from J, the junction kept 11 bases outside the gene matches. Here the CDR3 reads CASNRQGNLAYGYTF. The CDR3 DNA reads TGTGCCAGCAACAGACAGGGGAACTTAGCCTATGGCTACACCTTC.

This chain connects TRBV6-1 to TRBJ1-5; D not certain. Germline CDR1 and CDR2: MNHNS and SASEGT. V was clipped by 5 bases and J by 1 base, with 9 bases between them. The CDR3 runs 14 residues. The CDR3 DNA is TGTGCCAGCAGTAGCCCACTGAGCAATCAGCCCCAGCATTTT. It is translated as CASSSPLSNQPQHF.

The rearrangement links TRBV13 to TRBJ2-1; D is ambiguous. There are 12 residues in the CDR3. Trimming shortened V by 0 bases and J by 6 bases, and 3 bases separated the two germline ends. Germline values: CDR1 PRHDT, CDR2 FYEKMQ (reference sequence). The CDR3 region is CASSLGSNEQFF. For the CDR3, the DNA is TGTGCCAGCAGCTTAGGCTCCAATGAGCAGTTCTTC.

This chain uses TRBV5-8 with TRBJ2-5, with 10 bases fitting TRBD2. The V and J ends lost 4 bases and 4 bases, in that order; junction bases with no gene match: 7. CDR1 and CDR2 (germline): SGHTS, YDEGEE. This CDR3 has 15 residues. This CDR3 is CASSPAERGGETQYF. CDR3 in DNA: TGTGCCAGCAGCCCGGCGGAGCGGGGGGGAGAGACCCAGTACTTC.

The V call is TRBV5-1, the J call TRBJ1-2; no clear D gene. V was trimmed by 0 bases and J by 8 bases, leaving 14 bases between them. This CDR3 has 14 amino acids. The germline V gene encodes CDR1 SGHRS and CDR2 YFSETQ. As DNA, the CDR3 is TGCGCCAGCAGCTTGGCAGCGGGTCCGGCCGGCTACACCTTC. Protein: CASSLAAGPAGYTF.

The chain combines TRBV6-1 with TRBJ2-7, with 9 bases identical to TRBD2. This CDR3 contains 15 residues. Trimming took 3 bases from V and 6 from J; bases not matched to a gene: 9. Germline V lookup: CDR1 MNHNS, CDR2 SASEGT. The CDR3 region has the DNA TGTGCCAGCAGTGAGACCAGCGGGGGGCGGGGCGAGCAGTACTTC. Translating gives CASSETSGGRGEQYF.

The chain is built from TRBV6-1 and TRBJ2-3; D is ambiguous. Trimming cost V 3 bases and J 8 bases, with 6 bases left between them. Germline CDR1 and CDR2: MNHNS and SASEGT. This CDR3 has 11 amino acids. DNA of the CDR3: TGTGCCAGCAGTGACATTGCTACGCAGTATTTT. This codes for CASSDIATQYF.

This clone showed up just a few times. Other DNA sequences from this sample encode an identical CDR3 as well. This chain connects TRBV4-2 to TRBJ1-2; TRBD1 might be the D (6 bases). Trimming removed 4 bases from V and 8 bases from J, with 14 bases in between. The CDR3 sequence is 13 residues long. Germline V gives CDR1 LGHNA, CDR2 YNFKEQ. CDR3 sequence: CASSLGGGQGYTF. CDR3 in DNA: TGTGCCAGCAGCCTAGGGGGGGGGCAGGGCTACACCTTC.

The genes are TRBV6-1 and TRBJ1-2; 9 nucleotides line up with TRBD1. CDR1 is MNHNS, CDR2 SASEGT, per germline. There are 12 residues in the CDR3. V lost 11 bases, J lost 7 bases, and 8 bases stayed unmatched. The CDR3 protein is CAVTQGAAGYTF. In DNA, the CDR3 is TGTGCCGTAACACAGGGGGCGGCTGGCTACACCTTC.

This chain connects TRBV9 to TRBJ2-3, with 8 bases that match TRBD2. The germline gives CDR1 SGDLS, CDR2 YYNGEE. Trimming removed 0 bases from V and 0 bases from J; junction bases left unmatched: 3. The CDR3 totals 16 residues. The CDR3 nucleotides are TGTGCCAGCAGCGTAGGACTAGCGATTAGCACAGATACGCAGTATTTT. Its translation: CASSVGLAISTDTQYF.

The chain's CDR3 is CASSSDPGTKFYNEQFF. CDR3 nucleotides: TGTGCCAGCAGCTCTGACCCCGGGACTAAGTTCTACAATGAGCAGTTCTTC. V usage is TRBV7-6 and J usage is TRBJ2-1, with 7 bases fitting TRBD2. V was pared by 4 bases and J by 3 bases, with 12 bases of the junction left unmatched. The CDR3 spans 17 residues. Germline V CDR1 and CDR2: SGHVS, FNYEAQ.

V usage is TRBV18 and J usage is TRBJ2-1; 9 nucleotides agree with TRBD2. CDR3 length: 17 amino acids. Unmatched junction bases numbered 15, after V lost 5 bases and J lost 7 bases. Germline values: CDR1 KGHSH, CDR2 LQKENI. CDR3 coding DNA: TGTGCCAGCTCATTCCGAATAGCGGGGGACCTGGGGAATGAGCAGTTCTTC. Protein: CASSFRIAGDLGNEQFF. The full variable domain, with the rest looked up from reference TRBV18 and TRBJ2-1, is NAGVMQNPRHLVRRRGQEARLRCSPMKGHSHVYWYRQLPEEGLKFMVYLQKENIIDESGMPKERFSAEFPKEGPSILRIQQVVRGDSAAYFCASSFRIAGDLGNEQFFGPGTRLTVL.

V gene TRBV11-1 combines with J gene TRBJ2-1, with 9 bases identical to TRBD2. The CDR3 contains 16 residues. The germline gives CDR1 SGHAT, CDR2 FQDESV (reference sequence). V gave up 3 bases and J gave up 6 bases; unmatched junction bases: 9. The CDR3 DNA sequence: TGTGCCAGCAGCTTTACTCAGACTAGCGGCAGCAATGAGCAGTTCTTC. Encoded protein: CASSFTQTSGSNEQFF.

The chain has TRBV7-3 and TRBJ2-1; D call uncertain. Per germline, CDR1 SGHTA and CDR2 FQGTGA. With 5 bases removed from V and 5 bases from J, the gap between germline ends came to 10 bases. The length of the CDR3 is 13 residues. In DNA, the CDR3 is TGTGCCAGCAGCAGAACACGAGACAATGAGCAGTTCTTC. Amino acids: CASSRTRDNEQFF.

The chain combines TRBV4-1 with TRBJ2-5; D perhaps matches TRBD2 (6 bases). CDR1 is MGHRA and CDR2 is YSYEKL in the germline V gene. The CDR3 is made up of 14 amino acids. Trimming took 0 bases from V and 8 from J, leaving 13 bases between them. The CDR3 DNA reads as TGCGCCAGCAGCCAAGAACAAGCGGGTGGAACCCAGTACTTC. This codes for CASSQEQAGGTQYF.

In its sample, this clone was seen once. The rearrangement uses TRBV4-3 and TRBJ2-7; D is uncertain. V lost 0 bases and J 6 bases, leaving 12 bases between the germline ends. Germline assignment: CDR1 LGHNA and CDR2 YSLEER. This CDR3 region has 14 residues. The CDR3 nucleotides read TGCGCCAGCAGCCAAGAAGTCCAGCGCGGCGAGCAGTACTTC. The encoded protein is CASSQEVQRGEQYF.

This clone has more than one count but fewer than ten. The rearrangement joins TRBV5-1 to TRBJ1-4; possibly TRBD1 for D (5 bases). Germline V gene lookup returns CDR1 SGHRS and CDR2 YFSETQ. The CDR3 contains 17 residues. Trimming took off 6 bases at V and 0 bases at J, with 18 bases between the two ends. CDR3: CASTSGFSDATNEKLFF. CDR3 sequence (DNA): TGCGCCAGCACGTCAGGGTTTTCAGACGCAACTAATGAAAAACTGTTTTTT.

V and J are TRBV11-3 and TRBJ1-2; 12 nucleotides line up with TRBD1. Germline V gene lookup returns CDR1 SGHNT and CDR2 YENEEA. The length of the CDR3 is 16 residues. Losses at the gene ends were 5 bases for V and 3 bases for J; bases not matched to a gene: 7. CDR3 protein: CASSHGTGGFDYGYTF. The CDR3 DNA reads TGTGCCAGCAGCCACGGGACAGGGGGCTTTGACTATGGCTACACCTTC.

The rearrangement uses TRBV6-6 and TRBJ1-1; perhaps TRBD1 as D (6 bases). Per germline, CDR1 MNHNY and CDR2 SVGAGI (reference sequence). V lost 7 bases, J lost 3 bases, and 15 bases lay in between. The CDR3 spans 14 residues. The CDR3 spells CASNYPGADTEAFF. The CDR3 coding sequence is TGTGCCAGCAACTACCCGGGGGCTGACACTGAAGCTTTCTTT.

In its sample, this clone was seen a few times. The chain is built from TRBV16 and TRBJ2-2; 8 bases agree with TRBD1. CDR1 is KGHSY and CDR2 is FQNENV in the germline V gene. Unmatched junction bases numbered 4, after V lost 2 bases and J lost 2 bases. This CDR3 region has 16 residues. In DNA form, the CDR3 reads TGTGCCAGCAGCCAAGCGACAGGGGCTAACACCGGGGAGCTGTTTTTT. This sequence encodes CASSQATGANTGELFF.

There are a few counts of this clone. The chain employs TRBV15 and TRBJ2-7; tentative D call: TRBD2 (6 bases). This CDR3 is built from 15 residues. Germline assignment: CDR1 LNHNV and CDR2 YYDKDF (reference sequence). The germline V and J ends were trimmed by 2 bases and 2 bases, with 13 bases remaining between them. The CDR3 DNA reads as TGTGCCACCAGCAGACCGGGACTCCAAACCTACGAGCAGTACTTC. This gives the protein CATSRPGLQTYEQYF.

The rearrangement uses TRBV15 and TRBJ1-4; perhaps TRBD1 as D (5 bases). This CDR3 is built from 15 residues. The germline gives CDR1 LNHNV, CDR2 YYDKDF (reference sequence). V lost 5 bases, J lost 8 bases, and 18 bases lay in between. As DNA, the CDR3 is TGTGCCACCAGCGTACGGGCAACAGGCCCCGAAAAACTGTTTTTT. Its translation: CATSVRATGPEKLFF.